The clone carrying this TCR beta chain was seen only a few times. Its antigen is still unknown. TCRdb re-derived calls from the reads in MiXCR, one entry per CDR3 protein. The sample has 150,000 to 200,000 distinct CDR3 sequences; roughly 28% are singletons. Germline V gives CDR1 LGHNA, CDR2 YNFKEQ. The ends were cut back, 6 bases at V and 2 bases at J, with 17 bases in the middle. This CDR3 is built from 16 residues. This entry belongs to a study of T cell repertoires in cytomegalovirus infection. Study information: CMV infection and matching HLA type were both indicated by public TCR beta signatures.

Study conclusions and caveats: HLA-C-restricted, CMV-specific TCR beta clonotypes were dominant ex vivo. CMV carriers with the relevant HLA were identified by cumulative public TCR beta family frequency.

Sequencing was carried out using PBMCs. The V and J genes are TRBV4-2 and TRBJ1-3; possible D gene TRBD1, 5 bases. The TCR originated in a human donor in good health (CMV status not recorded). Some clones in this sample may be carry-over from other donors' samples. The CDR3 is CASSDSVGETGNTIYF. The DNA of the CDR3 is TGTGCCAGCAGTGACTCTGTGGGGGAAACTGGAAACACCATATATTTT.